This TCR beta chain was documented in a study of blood T cell repertoires in COVID-19. As for the study in general: Sample material is recorded as cDNA or gDNA derived from T cells, B-cell-depleted T cells, or PBMCs.

Study processing details: Amplification of reference gene primers provided the estimated nucleated cell counts. Produced via immunoSEQ multiplex PCR; TCRdb's table is partial and in-frame only. That table is the source of V, J and clone size, and D and trimming were worked out from the DNA. The sample carries about 49,000 clones, around 82% recorded once. CDR1 SEHNR and CDR2 FQNEAQ come from the germline V gene (reference sequence). V lost 5 bases to trimming and J lost 3 bases; unmatched junction nucleotides: 4. The CDR3 contains 15 residues. The chain has TRBV7-9 and TRBJ1-3, with 10 bases aligning to TRBD1. The receptor comes from a woman in her fifties or sixties with acute or convalescent COVID-19. Sequencing input: peripheral blood. The DNA of the CDR3 is TGTGCCAGCAGCGTAGACAGGGGGCTTGGAAACACCATATATTTT. As protein: CASSVDRGLGNTIYF.